One and the same sample provided the 21 T cell receptor beta chains below, sequenced in a study of T cell responses to AZD1222 COVID-19 vaccine. Produced via immunoSEQ multiplex PCR; TCRdb's table is partial and in-frame only. The table shows under 150,000 clones, with about 92% occurring only once. The input for sequencing was peripheral blood, taken on day 0 of AZD1222 vaccination. These receptors all come from an adult in good health.

The gene calls are TRBV7-7 and TRBJ2-1, with a tentative D call TRBD2 (6 bases). The germline V and J ends were trimmed by 5 bases and 4 bases, with 15 bases remaining between them. Germline V gene lookup returns CDR1 SSHAT and CDR2 FNYEAQ (reference sequence). The CDR3 runs 15 residues. The CDR3 DNA follows: TGTGCCAGCAGCCCTGGGAGCGGGTTATACAATGAGCAGTTCTTC. Amino acids: CASSPGSGLYNEQFF.

The rearrangement links TRBV7-9 to TRBJ2-7; tentatively, D is TRBD1 (5 bases). Per germline, CDR1 SEHNR and CDR2 FQNEAQ (reference sequence). The V end lost 6 bases, the J end lost 1 base, and 10 bases lay between the germline ends. The CDR3 totals 13 residues. The CDR3 DNA is TGTGCCAGCAGTATAGGGGCGTCCTACGAGCAGTACTTC. Protein sequence: CASSIGASYEQYF. Full variable domain (missing parts from reference TRBV7-9 and TRBJ2-7): DTGVSQNPRHKITKRGQNVTFRCDPISEHNRLYWYRQTLGQGPEFLTYFQNEAQLEKSRLLSDRFSAERPKGSFSTLEIQRTEQGDSAMYLCASSIGASYEQYFGPGTRLTVT.

V gene TRBV28 combines with J gene TRBJ1-5, with D hard to call. The CDR3 sequence is 12 residues long. Germline-derived CDR1 and CDR2 are MDHEN and SYDVKM. The germline V and J ends were trimmed by 8 bases and 3 bases, with 8 bases remaining between them. The DNA for the CDR3 is TGTGCCAGCCGGGCCCTCAATCAGCCCCAGCATTTT. Residues: CASRALNQPQHF.

Worth noting for this clone: One junction end disagrees with the germline gene, perhaps due to a read error. The rearrangement links TRBV12-5 to TRBJ1-2; no definite D call. There are 9 residues in the CDR3. CDR1 is LGHNT, CDR2 FRNRAP, per germline. The CDR3 loop is CASGLAGAF. The CDR3 DNA follows: TGTGCTAGTGGTTTGGCAGGTGCCTTC.

The chain is built from TRBV10-2 and TRBJ2-5; TRBD2 matches at 10 bases. J lost 3 bases, V lost 6 bases, and 7 bases had no gene match. The CDR3 loop spans 15 amino acids. Germline loops: CDR1 WSHSY, CDR2 SAAADI. The CDR3 region has the DNA TGCGCCAGCAGAAACATGCTAGCGGGGGAAGAGACCCAGTACTTC. Translation gives CASRNMLAGEETQYF.

The rearrangement uses TRBV7-3 and TRBJ2-1, with 7 positions matching TRBD2. V was clipped by 4 bases and J by 2 bases; unmatched bases: 5. CDR1 is SGHTA, CDR2 FQGTGA, per germline. The CDR3 covers 15 residues. The CDR3 is CASSSTSETYNEQFF. CDR3 DNA sequence: TGTGCCAGCAGCTCCACTAGCGAAACCTACAATGAGCAGTTCTTC.

The chain recombines TRBV23-1 with TRBJ1-2; D uncertain. TRBV23-1 is identified as an open reading frame with a role that is uncertain. The V end was cut by 0 bases, the J end by 7 bases, with 9 bases between. The CDR3 runs to 13 residues. Here the CDR3 DNA reads TGCGCCAGCAGTCAATCTGGGTGTGTTGGCTACACCTTC. Encoded protein: CASSQSGCVGYTF.

The chain carries TRBV4-3 and TRBJ2-7; 11 bases line up with TRBD1. This CDR3 spans 15 amino acids. The junction had 3 bases not matched to a gene; V was cut back by 5 bases and J by 0 bases. Germline assignment: CDR1 LGHNA and CDR2 YSLEER. The DNA for the CDR3 is TGCGCCAGCAGCTCCGGGACAGGGGGCTCCTACGAGCAGTACTTC. It is translated as CASSSGTGGSYEQYF.

V gene TRBV6-2 or TRBV6-3 combines with J gene TRBJ2-1, with TRBD2 matching 7 bases. Germline V gene sequence: CDR1 MNHEY, CDR2 SVGEGT. The CDR3 is made up of 15 amino acids. With V trimmed by 2 bases and J by 4 bases, 5 bases remained unmatched. The CDR3, as DNA: TGTGCCAGCAGTTACCCCGGGGGGTCGTACAATGAGCAGTTCTTC. As protein: CASSYPGGSYNEQFF.

This chain joins TRBV6-6 and TRBJ2-7; possibly TRBD1 or TRBD2 for D (5 bases each). In germline, CDR1 is MNHNY, CDR2 SVGAGI (reference sequence). V lost 2 bases and J lost 2, with 16 bases in between. The CDR3 is made up of 16 amino acids. Here the CDR3 reads CASSYNLGDRAYEQYF. The CDR3 DNA reads TGTGCCAGCAGTTACAATCTGGGGGATCGTGCCTACGAGCAGTACTTC.

The chain recombines TRBV7-9 with TRBJ1-2; 7 nucleotides match TRBD1. With 5 bases clipped from V and 0 bases from J, the junction kept 9 bases outside the gene matches. The germline V gene encodes CDR1 SEHNR and CDR2 FQNEAQ (reference sequence). There are 16 residues in the CDR3. This CDR3 reads CASSPRQGGSNYGYTF. CDR3 DNA sequence: TGTGCCAGCAGCCCCCGACAGGGTGGATCTAACTATGGCTACACCTTC.

The chain is built from TRBV3-1 (or the pseudogene TRBV3-2) and TRBJ2-1; no clear D. There are 11 residues in the CDR3. CDR1 LGHDT and CDR2 YNNKEL come from the germline V gene (reference sequence). Trimming left V 3 bases short and J 7 bases short, with 4 bases between. DNA of the CDR3: TGTGCCAGCAGCCACACGAATGAGCAGTTCTTC. Amino acids: CASSHTNEQFF.

The chain couples TRBV3-1 (or the pseudogene TRBV3-2) to TRBJ2-1, with unresolved D. The germline V gene has CDR1 LGHDT and CDR2 YNNKEL (reference sequence). Trimming shortened V by 1 base and J by 10 bases, and 17 bases separated the two germline ends. The CDR3 runs 15 residues. CDR3 loop: CASSQGTTPTFEQFF. In nucleotides, the CDR3 is TGTGCCAGCAGCCAAGGGACCACCCCGACTTTCGAGCAGTTCTTC.

The rearrangement uses TRBV6-1 and TRBJ2-2; D unclear. Germline CDR1 reads MNHNS; CDR2 reads SASEGT. This CDR3 has 12 residues. The germline V and J ends were trimmed by 3 bases and 5 bases, with 4 bases remaining between them. The CDR3 spells CASSDRTGELFF. CDR3 nucleotides: TGTGCCAGCAGTGACAGGACCGGGGAGCTGTTTTTT.

The rearrangement links TRBV19 to TRBJ2-3; 7 nucleotides line up with TRBD1. J gave up 2 bases and V 4 bases, and 3 bases lay outside the gene matches. The CDR3 contains 14 residues. Germline V gives CDR1 LNHDA, CDR2 SQIVND (reference sequence). The CDR3 here is CASSTGQNTDTQYF. For the CDR3, the DNA is TGTGCCAGTAGTACGGGACAGAACACAGATACGCAGTATTTT.

This clone is a singleton in its sample. CDR3 amino acids: CASTPRVGQPQHF. The DNA for the CDR3 is TGTGCCAGTACCCCGCGGGTGGGTCAGCCCCAGCATTTT. The chain recombines TRBV19 with TRBJ1-5; D is uncertain. V gave up 7 bases and J gave up 6 bases, with 13 bases separating them. The germline CDR1 and CDR2 sequences are LNHDA and SQIVND (reference sequence). This CDR3 comprises 13 residues.

The V call is TRBV6-2 or TRBV6-3, the J call TRBJ1-2, with unresolved D. The germline gives CDR1 MNHEY, CDR2 SVGEGT. Between the trimmed V and J ends, which lost 0 bases and 1 base, there was a span of 9 bases. CDR3 size: 15 residues. The CDR3 nucleotides are TGTGCCAGCAGTTACTCAGGGATTGATAACTATGGCTACACCTTC. Protein: CASSYSGIDNYGYTF.

J is TRBJ2-1 and V is TRBV7-6; TRBD2 agrees at 8 bases. Germline V gives CDR1 SGHVS, CDR2 FNYEAQ. J lost 10 bases, V lost 4 bases, and 12 bases had no gene match. This CDR3 is built from 15 residues. CDR3 in DNA: TGTGCCAGCAGCTCGTCGGCGGGAGGAATAGGGGAGCAGTTCTTC. It encodes CASSSSAGGIGEQFF. Full variable domain (rest looked up from reference TRBV7-6 and TRBJ2-1): GAGVSQSPRYKVTKRGQDVALRCDPISGHVSLYWYRQALGQGPEFLTYFNYEAQQDKSGLPNDRFSAERPEGSISTLTIQRTEQRDSAMYRCASSSSAGGIGEQFFGPGTRLTVL.

The chain links TRBV5-4 to TRBJ1-1, with D tentatively TRBD1 (6 bases). Between the trimmed V and J ends, which lost 3 bases and 13 bases, there was a span of 19 bases. CDR3 length: 13 amino acids. From germline, CDR1 is SGHNT and CDR2 YYREEE (reference sequence). The chain's CDR3 is CASSSDSLGEDFF. In DNA form, the CDR3 reads TGTGCCAGCAGCTCGGACAGCCTGGGGGAGGATTTCTTT.

The chain carries TRBV19 and TRBJ2-5; 7 positions match TRBD2. CDR1 LNHDA and CDR2 SQIVND come from the germline V gene (reference sequence). This CDR3 comprises 14 residues. The junction had 9 bases not matched to a gene; V was cut back by 10 bases and J by 1 base. The CDR3 nucleotides read TGTGCCACCCGAGCGGGAACCCTCCAAGAGACCCAGTACTTC. Its protein product is CATRAGTLQETQYF.

The chain has TRBV27 and TRBJ1-6, with TRBD1 identical over 8 bases. The CDR3 loop spans 16 amino acids. V lost 4 bases, J lost 4 bases, and 6 bases stayed unmatched. Germline V gene data show CDR1 as MNHEY and CDR2 as SMNVEV (reference sequence). For the CDR3, the DNA is TGTGCCAGCAGTTCAGGACAGGGCGGATATAATTCACCCCTCCACTTT. Translation gives CASSSGQGGYNSPLHF.